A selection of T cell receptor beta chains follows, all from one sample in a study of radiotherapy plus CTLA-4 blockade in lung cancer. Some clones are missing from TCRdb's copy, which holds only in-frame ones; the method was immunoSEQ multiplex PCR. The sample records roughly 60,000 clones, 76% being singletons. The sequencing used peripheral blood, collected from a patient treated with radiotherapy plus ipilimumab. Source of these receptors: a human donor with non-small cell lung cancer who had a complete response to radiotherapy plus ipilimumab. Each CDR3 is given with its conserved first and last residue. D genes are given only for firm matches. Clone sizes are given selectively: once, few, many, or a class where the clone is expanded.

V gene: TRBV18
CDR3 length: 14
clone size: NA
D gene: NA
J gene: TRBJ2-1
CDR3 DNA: TGTGCCAGCTCACCAATCGGACTAAACAATGAGCAGTTCTTC
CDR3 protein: CASSPIGLNNEQFF

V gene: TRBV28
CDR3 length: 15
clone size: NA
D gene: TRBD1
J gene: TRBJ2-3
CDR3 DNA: TGTGCCAGCAGTATGGGACAGGGAGGCACAGATACGCAGTATTTT
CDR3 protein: CASSMGQGGTDTQYF

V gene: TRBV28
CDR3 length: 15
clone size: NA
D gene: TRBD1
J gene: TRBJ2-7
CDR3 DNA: TGTGCCAGCAGTCCCGGGACAGCCCAACCCTACGAGCAGTACTTC
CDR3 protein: CASSPGTAQPYEQYF

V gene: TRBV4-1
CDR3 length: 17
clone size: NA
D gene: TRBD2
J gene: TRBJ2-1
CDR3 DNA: TGCGCCGGCAGCCAAGAAGGGAGCGGGGGAGCGTCCAATGAGCAGTTCTTC
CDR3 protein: CAGSQEGSGGASNEQFF

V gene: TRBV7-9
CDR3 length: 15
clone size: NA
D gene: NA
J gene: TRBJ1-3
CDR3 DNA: TGTGCCAGCAGCTCTACTCAGGGAAAAGGAAACACCATATATTTT
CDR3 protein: CASSSTQGKGNTIYF

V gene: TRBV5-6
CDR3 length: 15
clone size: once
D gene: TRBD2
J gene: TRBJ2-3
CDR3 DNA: TGTGCCAGCAGCGGGTTGGCGGGGGGGATAGATACGCAGTATTTT
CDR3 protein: CASSGLAGGIDTQYF

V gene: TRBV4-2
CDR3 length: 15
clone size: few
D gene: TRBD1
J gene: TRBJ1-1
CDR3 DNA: TGTGCCAGCAGCTGGGGAGACAGGGGAGGCACTGAAGCTTTCTTT
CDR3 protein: CASSWGDRGGTEAFF

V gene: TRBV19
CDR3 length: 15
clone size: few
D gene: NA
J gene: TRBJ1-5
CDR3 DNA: TGTGCCAGTACCCCGGGAGAATTCCAGGGTCAGCCCCAGCATTTT
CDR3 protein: CASTPGEFQGQPQHF

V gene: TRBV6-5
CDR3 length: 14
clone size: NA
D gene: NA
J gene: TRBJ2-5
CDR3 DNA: TGTGCCAGCAGCCTCACCCTTGGGCTAGAGACCCAGTACTTC
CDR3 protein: CASSLTLGLETQYF

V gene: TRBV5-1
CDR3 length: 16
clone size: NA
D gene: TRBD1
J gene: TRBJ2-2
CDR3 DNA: TGCGCCAGCAGACAGCCGACAGGGGGCCTCACCGGGGAGCTGTTTTTT
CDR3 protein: CASRQPTGGLTGELFF

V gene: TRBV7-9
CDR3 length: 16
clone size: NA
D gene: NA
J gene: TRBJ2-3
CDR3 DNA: TGTGCCAGCAGCCCCCGAACTCTTACTAGCACAGATACGCAGTATTTT
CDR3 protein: CASSPRTLTSTDTQYF

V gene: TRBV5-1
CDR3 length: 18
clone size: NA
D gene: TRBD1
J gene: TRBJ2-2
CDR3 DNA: TGCGCCAGCAGCAGGCCCCGGGACAGGGTTGTGGACACCGGGGAGCTGTTTTTT
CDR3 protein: CASSRPRDRVVDTGELFF

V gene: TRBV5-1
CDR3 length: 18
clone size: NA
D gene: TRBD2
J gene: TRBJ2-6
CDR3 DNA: TGCGCCAGCAGCTTGGTGGGGGGGTCAAGCTCTGGGGCCAACGTCCTGACTTTC
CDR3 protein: CASSLVGGSSSGANVLTF

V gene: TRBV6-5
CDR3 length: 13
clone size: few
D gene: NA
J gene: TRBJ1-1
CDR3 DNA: TGTGCCAGCGTCCTAACCGGGGGAACTGAAGCTTTCTTT
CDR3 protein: CASVLTGGTEAFF

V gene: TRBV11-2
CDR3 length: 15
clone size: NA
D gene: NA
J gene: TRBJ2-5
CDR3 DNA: TGTGCCAGCAGCTATACCTGGGACTCCCAAGAGACCCAGTACTTC
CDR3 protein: CASSYTWDSQETQYF

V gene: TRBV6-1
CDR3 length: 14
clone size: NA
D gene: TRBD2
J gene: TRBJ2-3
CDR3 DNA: TGTGCCAGCAAGGGACTAGCGGGACCAGATACGCAGTATTTT
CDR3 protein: CASKGLAGPDTQYF

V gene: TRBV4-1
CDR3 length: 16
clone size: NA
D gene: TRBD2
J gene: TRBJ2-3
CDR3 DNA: TGCGCCAGCAGCCAGCTTGTTAGCGGGGGGGCTTGGACGCAGTATTTT
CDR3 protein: CASSQLVSGGAWTQYF

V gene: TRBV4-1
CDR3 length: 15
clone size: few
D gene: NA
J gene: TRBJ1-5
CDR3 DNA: TGCGCCAGCAGCCAAGGGATGGAGCGCAATCAGCCCCAGCATTTT
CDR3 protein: CASSQGMERNQPQHF

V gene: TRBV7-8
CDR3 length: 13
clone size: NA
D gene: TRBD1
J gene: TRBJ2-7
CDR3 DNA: TGTGCCAGCAGCCCAGGGGGACGCTACGAGCAGTACTTC
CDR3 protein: CASSPGGRYEQYF

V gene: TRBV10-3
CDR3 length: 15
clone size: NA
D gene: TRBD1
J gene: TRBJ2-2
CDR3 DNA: TGTGCCATCAGTGAGTGGACAGGGTTCACCGGGGAGCTGTTTTTT
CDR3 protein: CAISEWTGFTGELFF

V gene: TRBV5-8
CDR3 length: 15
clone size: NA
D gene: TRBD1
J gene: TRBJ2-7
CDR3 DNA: TGTGCCAGCAGTCTCCGGGACAGGGGGCCGTATGAGCAGTACTTC
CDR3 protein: CASSLRDRGPYEQYF

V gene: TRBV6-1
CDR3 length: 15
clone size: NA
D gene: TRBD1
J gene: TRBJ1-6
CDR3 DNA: TGTGCCAGCAGAACCAACAGGGGGCGGGTTTCACCCCTCCACTTT
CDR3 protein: CASRTNRGRVSPLHF

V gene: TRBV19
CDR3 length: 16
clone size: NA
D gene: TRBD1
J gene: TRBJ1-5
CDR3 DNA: TGTGCCAGTAGTGCAATCCGGACAGGTGGAAATCAGCCCCAGCATTTT
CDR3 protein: CASSAIRTGGNQPQHF

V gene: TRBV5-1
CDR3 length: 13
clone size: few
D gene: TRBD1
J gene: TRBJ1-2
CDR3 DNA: TGCGCCAGCAGCTTCACAGGGGACTATGGCTACACCTTC
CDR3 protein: CASSFTGDYGYTF

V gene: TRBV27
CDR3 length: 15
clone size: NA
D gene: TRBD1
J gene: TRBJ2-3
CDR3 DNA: TGTGCCAGCAGTACTCCGGGACAGGGGGAAGATACGCAGTATTTT
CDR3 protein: CASSTPGQGEDTQYF

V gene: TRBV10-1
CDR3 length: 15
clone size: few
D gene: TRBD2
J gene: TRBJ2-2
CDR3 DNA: TGCGCCAGCTGGGGTTGGCTGCGGGAGTCCGGGGAGCTGTTTTTT
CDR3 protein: CASWGWLRESGELFF

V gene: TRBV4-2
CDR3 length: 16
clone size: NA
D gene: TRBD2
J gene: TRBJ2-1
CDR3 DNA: TGTGCCAGCAGCCAAGTAACTAGCGGGAGTTTCGATGAGCAGTTCTTC
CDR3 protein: CASSQVTSGSFDEQFF

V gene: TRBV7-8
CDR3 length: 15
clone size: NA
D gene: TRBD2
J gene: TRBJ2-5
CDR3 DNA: TGTGCCAGCAGCCCTCCGGTCGCGGGAGGGCAGACCCAGTACTTC
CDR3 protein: CASSPPVAGGQTQYF

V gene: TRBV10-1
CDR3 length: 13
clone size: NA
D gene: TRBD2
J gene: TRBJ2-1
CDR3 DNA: TGCGCCAGCAGTCCTAGCGGGACATGGGAGCAGTTCTTC
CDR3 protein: CASSPSGTWEQFF

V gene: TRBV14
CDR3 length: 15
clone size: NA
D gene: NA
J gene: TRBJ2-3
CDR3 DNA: TGTGCCAGCAGCCAAGTTAACTCACCCCTAGATACGCAGTATTTT
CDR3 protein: CASSQVNSPLDTQYF

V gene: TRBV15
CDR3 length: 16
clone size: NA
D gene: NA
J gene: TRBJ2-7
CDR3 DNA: TGTGCCACCAGCAGAGAAATGCGGGCCACCACTCTTGTGCAGTACTTC
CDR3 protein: CATSREMRATTLVQYF

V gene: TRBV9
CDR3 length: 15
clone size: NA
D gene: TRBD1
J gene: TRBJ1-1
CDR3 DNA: TGTGCCAGCAGCAGAACGTCGGGACAGCTGCTTGAAGCTTTCTTT
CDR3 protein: CASSRTSGQLLEAFF

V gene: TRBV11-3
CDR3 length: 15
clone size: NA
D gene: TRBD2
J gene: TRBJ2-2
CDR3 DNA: TGTGCCAGCAGCTCCCAGGGCGGGGGGACCGGGGAGCTGTTTTTT
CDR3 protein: CASSSQGGGTGELFF

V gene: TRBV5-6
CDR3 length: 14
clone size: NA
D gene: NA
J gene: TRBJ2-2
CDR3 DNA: TGTGCCAGCAGCTTGACAGCGAACACCGGGGAGCTGTTTTTT
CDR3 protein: CASSLTANTGELFF

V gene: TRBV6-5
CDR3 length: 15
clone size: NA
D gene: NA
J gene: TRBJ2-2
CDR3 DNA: TGTGCCAGCAGTTACGTCAGGGGGAACACCGGGGAGCTGTTTTTT
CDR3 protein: CASSYVRGNTGELFF

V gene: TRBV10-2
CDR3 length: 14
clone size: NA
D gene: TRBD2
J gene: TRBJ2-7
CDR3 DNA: TGCGCCAGCAGACCGGGACTAGGCTCCTACGAGCAGTACTTC
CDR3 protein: CASRPGLGSYEQYF

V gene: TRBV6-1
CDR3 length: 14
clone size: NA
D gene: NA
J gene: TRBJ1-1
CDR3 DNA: TGTGCCAGCAGTGACGGAGGGTTGAACACTGAAGCTTTCTTT
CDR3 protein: CASSDGGLNTEAFF

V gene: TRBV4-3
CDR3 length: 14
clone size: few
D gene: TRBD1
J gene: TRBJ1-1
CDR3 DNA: TGCGCCAGCAGCCGTCAGGGGGCCGGCACTGAAGCTTTCTTT
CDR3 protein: CASSRQGAGTEAFF

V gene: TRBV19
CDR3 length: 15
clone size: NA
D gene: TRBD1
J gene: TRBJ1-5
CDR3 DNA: TGTGCCAGTAGTTACGACAGGGGAGAAAATCAGCCCCAGCATTTT
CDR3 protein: CASSYDRGENQPQHF

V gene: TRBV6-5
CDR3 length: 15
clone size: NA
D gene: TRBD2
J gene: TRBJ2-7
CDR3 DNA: TGTGCCAGCAGTGCCTTCCTGGGGGGGACCTACGAGCAGTACTTC
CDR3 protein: CASSAFLGGTYEQYF

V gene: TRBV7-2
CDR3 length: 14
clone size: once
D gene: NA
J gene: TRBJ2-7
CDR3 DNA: TGTGCCAGCAGCTTCATAGGGGCGGTGAGTGAGCAGTACTTC
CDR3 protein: CASSFIGAVSEQYF

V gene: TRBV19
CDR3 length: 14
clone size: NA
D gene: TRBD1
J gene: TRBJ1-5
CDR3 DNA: TGTGCCAGTAGTCCCGGGACAGGGGGAGTGCCCCAGCATTTT
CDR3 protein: CASSPGTGGVPQHF